This T cell receptor (beta chain) was recovered during a study of blood T cell repertoires in COVID-19. Study at large: Both acute and convalescent COVID-19 samples were obtained from the United States, Italy and Spain. T cells, B-cell-depleted T cells, or PBMCs supplied cDNA or gDNA.

In the original workflow: It was from reference gene primer amplification that nucleated cell counts were estimated. TCRdb's copy holds only in-frame clones and misses some; the assay was immunoSEQ multiplex PCR. From that table come the V and J calls and clone size; the DNA was used to work out D and trimming. The data hold about 200,000 clones, with roughly 86% observed a single time. The CDR3 is 15 amino acids. Germline CDR1 MNHNY, CDR2 SVGAGI (reference sequence). The V and J ends lost 4 bases and 9 bases, in that order; junction bases with no gene match: 4. The Seattle patients, enrolled during active infection, were followed longitudinally.

The source is a woman aged 50 to 60 with COVID-19, enrolled during active disease. Sequencing was performed on peripheral blood. The chain joins TRBV6-6 to TRBJ1-6, with TRBD1 identical over 12 bases. CDR3 DNA: TGTGCCAGCAGTTGGGGACAGGGGGCAGGTTCACCCCTCCACTTT. This codes for CASSWGQGAGSPLHF.